These 30 T cell receptor beta chains were all obtained from the same sample, sequenced in a study of blood T cell repertoires in COVID-19. Assay: immunoSEQ multiplex PCR; the TCRdb copy retains only in-frame clones and omits some. The sample has approximately 240,000 clones; approximately 83% are singletons. Sequenced sample: peripheral blood. These receptors came from a woman in her fifties or sixties with acute or convalescent COVID-19.

The chain has TRBV5-4 and TRBJ2-5, with 13 bases fitting TRBD2. CDR1 and CDR2 (germline): SGHNT, YYREEE (reference sequence). There are 16 residues in the CDR3. The trim removed 4 bases at V and 3 bases at J, leaving 6 bases unmatched. The CDR3 DNA follows: TGTGCCAGCAGCCTAACTAGCGGGGGGGGAAAAGAGACCCAGTACTTC. Translation gives CASSLTSGGGKETQYF.

CDR3 loop: CSASDGRNTIYF. DNA for the CDR3: TGCAGTGCTAGTGACGGGAGAAACACCATATATTTT. V usage is TRBV20-1 and J usage is TRBJ1-3; D not resolved. The germline V gene encodes CDR1 DFQATT and CDR2 SNEGSKA (reference sequence). The CDR3 spans 12 residues. The V end was cut by 3 bases, the J end by 5 bases, with 8 bases between.

About this clone itself: This CDR3 is also generated by other DNA sequences in the sample. V is TRBV12-3 or TRBV12-4 and J is TRBJ2-5, with D perhaps TRBD2 (5 bases). The CDR3 contains 13 residues. Trimming removed 5 bases at V and 4 bases at J, with 11 bases between. The DNA of the CDR3 is TGTGCCAGCAGTCTTTCCGGGGTAGAGACCCAGTACTTC. Amino acids: CASSLSGVETQYF.

J is TRBJ2-7 and V is TRBV28; TRBD1 matches 9 bases. The germline CDR1 and CDR2 sequences are MDHEN and SYDVKM. This CDR3 is built from 13 residues. After removal of 8 bases from V and 4 bases from J, the junction contained 6 bases not matched to a gene. CDR3 region: CASLGTGKYEQYF. CDR3 nucleotides: TGTGCCAGCCTCGGGACAGGGAAGTACGAGCAGTACTTC.

The chain links TRBV3-1 (or the pseudogene TRBV3-2) to TRBJ1-1, with D possibly matching TRBD1 (6 bases). Germline V lookup: CDR1 LGHDT, CDR2 YNNKEL (reference sequence). There are 14 residues in the CDR3. V was cut by 0 bases and J by 8 bases, with 13 bases left in between. Here the CDR3 DNA reads TGTGCCAGCAGCCAAGAAGGGGGGGATAGGGAAGCTTTCTTT. This codes for CASSQEGGDREAFF.

The rearrangement joins TRBV30 to TRBJ1-1; 7 bases match TRBD1. Germline V lookup: CDR1 GTSNPN, CDR2 SVGIG (reference sequence). This CDR3 has 11 residues. The J segment lost 8 bases and the V segment lost 1 base, leaving 1 base of the junction unmatched. The CDR3: CAWSEGQEAFF. As DNA, the CDR3 is TGTGCCTGGAGTGAGGGACAGGAAGCTTTCTTT.

The chain joins TRBV5-6 to TRBJ2-7; 13 positions match TRBD2. V shed 4 bases, J shed 8 bases, and the junction held 9 bases outside the gene matches. The CDR3 consists of 15 residues. The germline V gene has CDR1 SGHDT and CDR2 YYEEEE. The CDR3 protein is CASSLGTSGTLKQYF. CDR3 nucleotide sequence: TGTGCCAGCAGCCTAGGGACTAGCGGGACGCTCAAGCAGTACTTC.

This clone was counted only a few times. The gene calls are TRBV12-3 or TRBV12-4 and TRBJ1-2; D gene uncertain. This CDR3 region has 13 residues. The V and J ends lost 5 bases and 0 bases respectively, with 7 bases between them. The CDR3 nucleotides read TGTGCCAGCAGTCCCGTAGCTAACTATGGCTACACCTTC. This codes for CASSPVANYGYTF.

This rearrangement joins TRBV9 to TRBJ2-3, with D tentatively TRBD2 (6 bases). Per the germline V gene, CDR1 is SGDLS and CDR2 is YYNGEE. Trimming took off 1 base at V and 0 bases at J, with 24 bases between the two ends. This CDR3 comprises 20 residues. CDR3 DNA sequence: TGTGCCAGCAGCGTAAGTCTGGGAAGGGGAGGCGTCCCAAGCACAGATACGCAGTATTTT. Its protein product is CASSVSLGRGGVPSTDTQYF.

The J gene is TRBJ1-5, the V gene TRBV24-1, with unresolved D. CDR1 and CDR2 (germline): KGHDR, SFDVKD. The CDR3 extends over 15 amino acids. V was trimmed by 4 bases and J by 5 bases, leaving 14 bases between them. The CDR3 is CATSESSQLDQPQHF. The CDR3 DNA is TGTGCCACCAGTGAATCGTCACAGCTCGATCAGCCCCAGCATTTT.

This chain links TRBV27 with TRBJ2-5, with D possibly being TRBD1 (7 bases). V lost 3 bases, J lost 7 bases, and 27 bases lay in between. Germline V gives CDR1 MNHEY, CDR2 SMNVEV (reference sequence). The CDR3 has 18 residues. The CDR3 DNA follows: TGTGCCAGCAGTTTCAAAGAAAAAATTGGCAGGGGGGCACGGACCCAGTACTTC. It translates to CASSFKEKIGRGARTQYF.

The rearrangement joins TRBV29-1 to TRBJ2-5; no definite D call. Trimming stripped 4 bases from V and 3 bases from J, with 9 bases between. This CDR3 region has 12 residues. Germline assignment: CDR1 SQVTM and CDR2 ANQGSEA. The CDR3 loop is CSVGQIEETQYF. Written as DNA, the CDR3 is TGCAGCGTTGGCCAGATTGAAGAGACCCAGTACTTC.

The J gene is TRBJ2-1, the V gene TRBV6-2 or TRBV6-3; 12 nucleotides align to TRBD2. The V gene's germline CDR1 is MNHEY and CDR2 SVGEGT. The CDR3 is made up of 16 amino acids. Trimming removed 5 bases from V and 8 bases from J; junction bases left unmatched: 10. CDR3 in DNA: TGTGCCAGCAGTCATGGAAGGACTAGCGGGGCCGATGAGCAGTTCTTC. It is translated as CASSHGRTSGADEQFF.

This rearrangement joins TRBV29-1 to TRBJ1-2, with 9 bases identical to TRBD1. The CDR3 covers 14 residues. CDR1 and CDR2 (germline): SQVTM, ANQGSEA. Losses at the gene ends were 2 bases for V and 2 bases for J; bases not matched to a gene: 3. The CDR3 nucleotides read TGCAGCGTTGAAAGGGACAGGGCGAACTATGGCTACACCTTC. This codes for CSVERDRANYGYTF. The variable domain in full, completed from reference TRBV29-1 and TRBJ1-2, reads SAVISQKPSRDICQRGTSLTIQCQVDSQVTMMFWYRQQPGQSLTLIATANQGSEATYESGFVIDKFPISRPNLTFSTLTVSNMSPEDSSIYLCSVERDRANYGYTFGSGTRLTVV.

The chain carries TRBV5-4 and TRBJ1-3; D call uncertain. The CDR3 covers 14 residues. V lost 4 bases and J 0 bases, leaving 8 bases between the germline ends. Germline V gene lookup returns CDR1 SGHNT and CDR2 YYREEE (reference sequence). The chain's CDR3 is CASSKRSSGNTIYF. CDR3 nucleotide sequence: TGTGCCAGCAGCAAACGTAGCTCTGGAAACACCATATATTTT.

The chain couples TRBV28 to TRBJ2-1; 7 bases are shared with TRBD1. CDR1 MDHEN and CDR2 SYDVKM come from the germline V gene. This CDR3 contains 15 residues. The V segment lost 6 bases and the J segment 4 bases; nucleotides outside the gene matches: 9. The CDR3 region has the DNA TGTGCCAGCAGCCTGGGACAGACTTCGTACAATGAGCAGTTCTTC. It translates to CASSLGQTSYNEQFF.

This clone was seen just once. The V and J genes are TRBV19 and TRBJ1-5; no clear D. V gave up 6 bases and J gave up 11 bases, with 20 bases separating them. Looked up from germline, CDR1 is LNHDA and CDR2 is SQIVND (reference sequence). This CDR3 contains 14 residues. CDR3 amino acids: CASSSSGLPTAQHF. The CDR3, as DNA: TGTGCCAGTAGCTCCTCCGGTCTTCCTACGGCCCAGCATTTT.

CDR3 DNA sequence: TGCGCCAGCAGCCAAGTTCCGACTACTTCTTCCTACAATGAGCAGTTCTTC. Encoded protein: CASSQVPTTSSYNEQFF. This chain connects TRBV4-1 to TRBJ2-1, with D perhaps matching TRBD2 (5 bases). Trimming removed 1 base at V and 1 base at J, with 14 bases between. CDR3 size: 17 residues. CDR1 and CDR2 from the germline V gene are MGHRA and YSYEKL.

The chain recombines TRBV4-2 with TRBJ1-2; 10 nucleotides agree with TRBD1. The CDR3 consists of 16 residues. Unmatched junction bases numbered 13, after V lost 4 bases and J lost 8 bases. Looked up from germline, CDR1 is LGHNA and CDR2 is YNFKEQ. CDR3 sequence (DNA): TGTGCCAGCAGCCCCCAATCCGGGACAGGGGACGTCGGCTACACCTTC. It codes for CASSPQSGTGDVGYTF.

The chain employs TRBV7-8 and TRBJ1-5; D unclear. This CDR3 region has 16 residues. V lost 3 bases and J lost 0, with 12 bases in between. From germline, CDR1 is SGHVS and CDR2 FQNEAQ. In nucleotides, the CDR3 is TGTGCCAGCAGCTTTAGTGGGCACAATAGCAATCAGCCCCAGCATTTT. This sequence encodes CASSFSGHNSNQPQHF.

The chain joins TRBV5-6 to TRBJ1-6; 7 nucleotides line up with TRBD1. Germline V lookup: CDR1 SGHDT, CDR2 YYEEEE. The CDR3 loop spans 16 amino acids. The V and J ends lost 0 bases and 7 bases, in that order; junction bases with no gene match: 7. CDR3 loop: CASSLASGQSNSPLHF. CDR3 in DNA: TGTGCCAGCAGCTTGGCTTCGGGACAGTCAAATTCACCCCTCCACTTT.

The chain uses TRBV5-5 and TRBJ1-4, with 9 bases lining up with TRBD1. Per the germline V gene, CDR1 is SGHKS and CDR2 is YYEKEE (reference sequence). The CDR3 length is 15 residues. V was clipped by 2 bases and J by 3 bases; unmatched bases: 2. The CDR3 spells CASSFRTGANEKLFF. The CDR3 bases are TGTGCCAGCAGCTTTCGGACAGGGGCTAATGAAAAACTGTTTTTT. Filled out from reference TRBV5-5 and TRBJ1-4, the complete variable domain reads DAGVTQSPTHLIKTRGQQVTLRCSPISGHKSVSWYQQVLGQGPQFIFQYYEKEERGRGNFPDRFSARQFPNYSSELNVNALLLGDSALYLCASSFRTGANEKLFFGSGTQLSVL.

V gene TRBV28 combines with J gene TRBJ1-5; tentative D call: TRBD1 (5 bases). CDR1 MDHEN and CDR2 SYDVKM come from the germline V gene. There are 15 residues in the CDR3. Trimming took off 0 bases at V and 0 bases at J, with 6 bases between the two ends. CDR3 region: CASSLWGGSNQPQHF. In DNA form, the CDR3 reads TGTGCCAGCAGTTTATGGGGGGGTAGCAATCAGCCCCAGCATTTT.

This rearrangement joins TRBV9 to TRBJ1-3; TRBD1 might be the D (6 bases). The CDR3 is 13 amino acids. From germline, CDR1 is SGDLS and CDR2 YYNGEE. Trimming took off 4 bases at V and 4 bases at J, with 9 bases between the two ends. The CDR3 region has the DNA TGTGCCAGCAGCTCCGGGACAGGAAACACCATATATTTT. It encodes CASSSGTGNTIYF.

The chain recombines TRBV11-2 with TRBJ1-4; TRBD1 is a possible D gene (6 bases). Germline CDR1 and CDR2: SGHAT and FQNNGV. CDR3 length: 15 amino acids. V lost 0 bases and J lost 7, with 12 bases in between. The CDR3 DNA reads as TGTGCCAGCAGCTTAGACGGCTTAGGGGGTGAAAAACTGTTTTTT. This gives the protein CASSLDGLGGEKLFF.

The chain joins TRBV11-1 to TRBJ2-3; D call uncertain. Germline assignment: CDR1 SGHAT and CDR2 FQDESV (reference sequence). Trimming pared 2 bases from V and 5 bases from J, leaving 8 bases between. The CDR3 totals 13 residues. CDR3 sequence reads: CASSLSRRDTQYF. The CDR3 DNA sequence: TGTGCCAGCAGCTTATCGCGAAGAGATACGCAGTATTTT.

This chain uses TRBV6-5 with TRBJ1-1; TRBD1 aligns across 8 bases. The CDR3 length is 14 residues. CDR1 is MNHEY, CDR2 SVGAGI, per germline. V shed 6 bases, J shed 2 bases, and the junction held 5 bases outside the gene matches. In DNA form, the CDR3 reads TGTGCCAGCAGGGCGGGACAGGTAAACACTGAAGCTTTCTTT. Residues: CASRAGQVNTEAFF.

The chain couples TRBV6-1 to TRBJ1-2; 9 bases agree with TRBD1. The CDR3 contains 16 residues. Trimming removed 4 bases from V and 4 bases from J; junction bases left unmatched: 10. Per the germline V gene, CDR1 is MNHNS and CDR2 is SASEGT. CDR3 protein: CASSGHIRDRVYGYTF. CDR3 in DNA: TGTGCCAGCAGTGGCCATATCCGGGACAGGGTCTATGGCTACACCTTC.

The count of this clone is one. The chain uses TRBV6-6 and TRBJ1-2, with a tentative D call TRBD1 (6 bases). V lost 6 bases, J lost 8 bases, and 16 bases lay in between. CDR1 and CDR2 (germline): MNHNY, SVGAGI (reference sequence). CDR3 size: 13 residues. The CDR3 DNA reads as TGTGCCAGCAGCTCCGACAGGATCGCGGGCTACACCTTC. It is translated as CASSSDRIAGYTF.

This clone was seen just once. V gene TRBV19 combines with J gene TRBJ1-5, with TRBD1 as a possible D gene (6 bases). The CDR3 length is 15 residues. V was trimmed by 7 bases and J by 0 bases, leaving 13 bases between them. Looked up from germline, CDR1 is LNHDA and CDR2 is SQIVND (reference sequence). CDR3 region: CASTQGGRSNQPQHF. The CDR3 DNA reads TGTGCCAGTACACAGGGCGGTCGTAGCAATCAGCCCCAGCATTTT.